Listed below are T cell receptor beta chains from one sample, sequenced in a study of PD-1 blockade in classical Hodgkin lymphoma. The repertoire was sequenced with immunoSEQ multiplex PCR; TCRdb's copy has only in-frame clones and lacks some. The sample holds 14,000 or so clones, more than 75% seen once. The sample was peripheral blood mononuclear cells (PBMCs), taken at baseline. Receptors originate from a human donor with classical Hodgkin lymphoma. Each CDR3 is given with its conserved first and last residue. Not every row has a clone size; where given, it reads once, few, many or a size class.

J,V,size,CDR3
TRBJ2-7,TRBV7-5,medium-sized,CVRSLVGSGYEQYF
TRBJ2-2,TRBV6-1,-,CASRRTSANTGELFF
TRBJ1-2,TRBV2,-,CASSEGGVQGTYGYTF
TRBJ1-2,TRBV12-5,-,CASGLSRYYGYTF
TRBJ1-1,TRBV11-2,-,CASSRSRDSWNTEAFF
TRBJ2-5,TRBV7-3,-,CASSQLAGGTKETQYF
TRBJ2-2,TRBV4-2,-,CASSQHPGVPGELFF
TRBJ2-1,TRBV19,-,CASSKDRSVTNNEQFF
TRBJ2-7,TRBV5-4,-,CASSLEGGATEQYF
TRBJ2-1,TRBV4-3,-,CASPGLAGGVDYNEQFF
TRBJ2-7,TRBV28,-,CASRLHGTSLYEQYF
TRBJ2-3,TRBV27,-,CASTSLRGRGADTQYF
TRBJ2-7,TRBV7-2,-,CASSLDPSRSYEQYF
TRBJ2-7,TRBV6-9,-,CATTPPPGSYEQYF
TRBJ2-7,TRBV15,-,CATSRDLGYSYEQYF
TRBJ2-3,TRBV5-1,-,CASSGGGANSDTQYF
TRBJ2-3,TRBV7-3,-,CASSPTYIDTQYF
TRBJ2-1,TRBV6-6,-,CASSIAGNEQFF
TRBJ2-1,TRBV29-1,-,CSVTPLARSYNNEQFF
TRBJ2-7,TRBV30,-,CAWSVWGGADEQYF
TRBJ2-2,TRBV7-9,-,CASSLGLNTGELFF
-,TRBV10-3,-,CATLGALPEQYF
TRBJ1-2,TRBV7-6,-,CASSWTLNYGYTF
TRBJ2-7,TRBV2,-,CASSGDSGFDVDEQYF
TRBJ2-5,TRBV7-3,-,CASSQGLAPPKETQYF
TRBJ2-7,TRBV5-3,-,CAVSRSGTASYEQYF
TRBJ1-5,TRBV28,once,CASRLTGGGQPQHF